This TCR beta chain emerged from a study of early T cells in non-severe SARS-CoV-2 infection. Study summary: Sequencing input comprised bulk RNA from unsorted whole blood; chain pairing was not available. Points from the study as a whole: Private and CD4 specificities were missed by VDJdb matching, which favored anti-spike CD8 responses.

In its sample, this clonotype was seen many times. What it binds is not known. V shed 2 bases, J shed 0 bases, and the junction held 14 bases outside the gene matches. Germline values: CDR1 MNHEY, CDR2 SVGEGT. This CDR3 spans 21 amino acids. Individual cDNA molecules carried attached unique molecular identifiers. MiXCR, applied by TCRdb to the 5' RACE reads, yields one record per CDR3 protein. The data contain approximately 70,000 distinct CDR3 sequences, approximately 11% of them singletons. This material consisted of whole blood, taken at baseline. This TCR came from an adult who was a healthcare worker with PCR-confirmed SARS-CoV-2 infection or an uninfected control (not recorded which). This chain links TRBV6-2 or TRBV6-3 with TRBJ2-1; 12 positions agree with TRBD2. CDR3 bases: TGTGCCAGCAGTTACAGCCCTACGACTAGCGGGAGACTCAGCTCCTACAATGAGCAGTTCTTC. It yields the protein CASSYSPTTSGRLSSYNEQFF.